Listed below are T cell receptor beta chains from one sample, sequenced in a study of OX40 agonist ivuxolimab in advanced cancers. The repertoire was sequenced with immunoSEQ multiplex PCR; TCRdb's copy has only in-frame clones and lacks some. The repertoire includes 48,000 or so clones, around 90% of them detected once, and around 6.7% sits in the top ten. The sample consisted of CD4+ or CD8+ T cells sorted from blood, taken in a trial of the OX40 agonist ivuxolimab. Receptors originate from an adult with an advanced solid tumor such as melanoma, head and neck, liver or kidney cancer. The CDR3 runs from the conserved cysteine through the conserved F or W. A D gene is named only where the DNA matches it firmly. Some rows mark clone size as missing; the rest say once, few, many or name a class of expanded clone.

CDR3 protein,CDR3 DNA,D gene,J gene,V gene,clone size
CASMTGMGQPQHF,TGTGCCAGCATGACAGGGATGGGTCAGCCCCAGCATTTT,TRBD1,TRBJ1-5,TRBV6-5,.
CASSWRATNEKLFF,TGTGCCAGCAGTTGGAGGGCAACTAATGAAAAACTGTTTTTT,.,TRBJ1-4,TRBV28,few
CASSLGQGDYGYTF,TGCGCCAGCAGCTTGGGACAGGGTGACTATGGCTACACCTTC,TRBD1,TRBJ1-2,TRBV5-1,.
CASSFGEVDTQYF,TGTGCCAGCAGTTTTGGGGAGGTAGATACGCAGTATTTT,.,TRBJ2-3,TRBV27,.
CAISEPGGSDGYTF,TGTGCCATCAGTGAGCCGGGGGGCTCGGATGGCTACACCTTC,.,TRBJ1-2,TRBV10-3,once
CASSSREGGEKLFF,TGTGCCAGCAGCTCTCGCGAGGGAGGTGAAAAACTGTTTTTT,.,TRBJ1-4,TRBV7-6,.
CASGLKRDGGELFF,TGTGCCAGCGGGCTAAAGAGGGATGGCGGGGAGCTGTTTTTT,.,TRBJ2-2,TRBV11-2,.
CASSVTANYGYTF,TGTGCCAGCAGTGTGACAGCGAACTATGGCTACACCTTC,.,TRBJ1-2,TRBV2,.
CASSTPGDGYTF,TGTGCCAGCAGTACCCCAGGGGACGGCTACACCTTC,.,TRBJ1-2,TRBV6-1,.
CASSPDNNSPLHF,TGTGCCAGCAGTCCTGATAATAATTCACCCCTCCACTTT,.,TRBJ1-6,TRBV27,.
CASSLTGAGGSEQYF,TGTGCCAGCAGCTTAACGGGCGCAGGAGGGTCCGAGCAGTACTTC,.,TRBJ2-7,TRBV6-5,.
CASSLGTRNTEAFF,TGTGCCAGCAGCTTGGGGACTAGGAACACTGAAGCTTTCTTT,.,TRBJ1-1,TRBV5-6,.
CASSDSGGDGETQYF,TGTGCCAGCAGTGACAGCGGGGGGGATGGAGAGACCCAGTACTTC,TRBD2,TRBJ2-5,TRBV6-1,few
CASSDWENTGELFF,TGTGCCAGCAGTGATTGGGAGAACACCGGGGAGCTGTTTTTT,.,TRBJ2-2,TRBV6-4,.
CASSPTGGGINGYTF,TGTGCCAGCAGTCCAACCGGGGGGGGAATAAATGGCTACACCTTC,.,TRBJ1-2,TRBV7-8,.
CASSPGSQDEQYF,TGTGCCAGCAGCCCCGGGTCTCAGGACGAGCAGTACTTC,.,TRBJ2-7,TRBV11-3,.
CASSQVTPRTGWNSPLHF,TGTGCCAGCAGCCAAGTCACTCCCAGGACAGGTTGGAATTCACCCCTCCACTTT,TRBD1,TRBJ1-6,TRBV14,.